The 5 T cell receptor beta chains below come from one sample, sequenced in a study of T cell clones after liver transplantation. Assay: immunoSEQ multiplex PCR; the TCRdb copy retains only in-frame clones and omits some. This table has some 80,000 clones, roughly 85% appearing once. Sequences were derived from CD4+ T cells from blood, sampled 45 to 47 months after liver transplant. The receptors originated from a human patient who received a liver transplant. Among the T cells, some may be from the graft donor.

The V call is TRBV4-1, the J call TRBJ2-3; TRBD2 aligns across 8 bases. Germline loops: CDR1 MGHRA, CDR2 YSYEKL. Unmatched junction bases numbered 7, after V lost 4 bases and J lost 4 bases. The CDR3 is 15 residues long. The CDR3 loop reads CASSLGLARPDTQYF. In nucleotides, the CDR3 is TGCGCCAGCAGCCTCGGACTAGCTCGGCCAGATACGCAGTATTTT.

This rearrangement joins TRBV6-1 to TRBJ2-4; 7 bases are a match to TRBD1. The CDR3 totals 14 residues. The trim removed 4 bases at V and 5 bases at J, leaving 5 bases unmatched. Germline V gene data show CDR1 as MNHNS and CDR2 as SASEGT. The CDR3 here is CASSGTGYENIQYF. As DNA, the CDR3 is TGTGCCAGCAGTGGGACAGGATACGAAAACATTCAGTACTTC.

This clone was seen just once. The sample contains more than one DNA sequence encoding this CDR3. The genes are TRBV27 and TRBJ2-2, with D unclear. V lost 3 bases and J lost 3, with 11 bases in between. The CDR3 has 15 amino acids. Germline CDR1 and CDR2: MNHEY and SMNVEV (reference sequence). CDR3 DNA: TGTGCCAGCAGTTTTAAGGCGGTTGACACCGGGGAGCTGTTTTTT. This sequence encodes CASSFKAVDTGELFF.

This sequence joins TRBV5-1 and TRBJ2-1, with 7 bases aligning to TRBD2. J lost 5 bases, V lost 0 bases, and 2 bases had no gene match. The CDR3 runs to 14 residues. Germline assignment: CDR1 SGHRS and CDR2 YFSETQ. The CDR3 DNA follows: TGCGCCAGCAGCTTGGGTGGGAGGGACAATGAGCAGTTCTTC. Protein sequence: CASSLGGRDNEQFF. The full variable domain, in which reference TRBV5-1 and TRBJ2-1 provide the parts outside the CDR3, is KAGVTQTPRYLIKTRGQQVTLSCSPISGHRSVSWYQQTPGQGLQFLFEYFSETQRNKGNFPGRFSGRQFSNSRSEMNVSTLELGDSALYLCASSLGGRDNEQFFGPGTRLTVL.

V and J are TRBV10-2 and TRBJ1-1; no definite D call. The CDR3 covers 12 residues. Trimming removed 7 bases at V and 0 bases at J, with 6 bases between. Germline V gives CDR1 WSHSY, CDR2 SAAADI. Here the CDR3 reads CASKGLNTEAFF. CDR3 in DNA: TGCGCCAGCAAAGGCCTGAACACTGAAGCTTTCTTT.